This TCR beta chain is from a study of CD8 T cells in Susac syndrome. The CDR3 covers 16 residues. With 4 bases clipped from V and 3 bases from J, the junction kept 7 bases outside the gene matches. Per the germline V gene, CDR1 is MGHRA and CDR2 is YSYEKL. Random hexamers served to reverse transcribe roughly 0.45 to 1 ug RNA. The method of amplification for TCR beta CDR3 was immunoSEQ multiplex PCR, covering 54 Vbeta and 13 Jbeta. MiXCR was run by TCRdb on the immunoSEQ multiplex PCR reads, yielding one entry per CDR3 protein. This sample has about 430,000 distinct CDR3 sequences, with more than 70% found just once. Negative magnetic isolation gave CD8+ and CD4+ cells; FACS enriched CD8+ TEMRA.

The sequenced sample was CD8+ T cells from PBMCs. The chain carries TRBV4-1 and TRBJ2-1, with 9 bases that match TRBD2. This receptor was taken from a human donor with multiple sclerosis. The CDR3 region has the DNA TGCGCCAGCAGCCCCCGACTAGCGGCGCTCTACAATGAGCAGTTCTTC. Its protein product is CASSPRLAALYNEQFF.